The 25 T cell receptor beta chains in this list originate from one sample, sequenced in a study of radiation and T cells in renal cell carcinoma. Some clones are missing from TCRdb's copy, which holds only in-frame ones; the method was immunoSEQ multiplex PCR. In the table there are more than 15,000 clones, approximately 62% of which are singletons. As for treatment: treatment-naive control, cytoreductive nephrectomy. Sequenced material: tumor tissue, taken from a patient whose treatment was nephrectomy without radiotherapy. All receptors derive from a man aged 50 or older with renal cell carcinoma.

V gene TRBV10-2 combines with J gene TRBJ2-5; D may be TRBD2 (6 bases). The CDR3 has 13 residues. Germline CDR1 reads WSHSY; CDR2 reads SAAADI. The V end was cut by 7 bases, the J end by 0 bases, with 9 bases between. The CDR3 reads CASTASDQETQYF. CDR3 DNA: TGCGCCAGCACCGCTAGCGACCAAGAGACCCAGTACTTC.

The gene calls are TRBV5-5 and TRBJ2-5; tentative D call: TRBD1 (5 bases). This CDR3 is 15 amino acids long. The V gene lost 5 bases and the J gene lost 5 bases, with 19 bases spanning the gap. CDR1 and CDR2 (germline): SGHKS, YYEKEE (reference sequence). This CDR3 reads CASRPDQGGWETQYF. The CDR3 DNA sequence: TGTGCCAGCAGACCCGACCAGGGTGGTTGGGAGACCCAGTACTTC.

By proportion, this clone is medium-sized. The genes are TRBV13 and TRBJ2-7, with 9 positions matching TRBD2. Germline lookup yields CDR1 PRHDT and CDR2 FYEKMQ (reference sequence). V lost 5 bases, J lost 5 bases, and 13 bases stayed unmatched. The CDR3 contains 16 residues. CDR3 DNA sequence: TGTGCCAGCAGCCCCACGGGGCGGGAGGGCACGAACGAGCAGTACTTC. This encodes CASSPTGREGTNEQYF.

The CDR3 protein is CASSQNHQGRYGYTF. The CDR3 DNA sequence: TGTGCCAGCAGCCAAAATCACCAAGGGCGCTATGGCTACACCTTC. The chain links TRBV14 to TRBJ1-2, with D unclear. Trimming took 2 bases from V and 4 from J, leaving 14 bases between them. CDR1 is SGHDN and CDR2 is FVKESK in the germline V gene. The CDR3 is 15 amino acids. The variable domain in full, with the rest retrieved from reference TRBV14 and TRBJ1-2, is EAGVTQFPSHSVIEKGQTVTLRCDPISGHDNLYWYRRVMGKEIKFLLHFVKESKQDESGMPNNRFLAERTGGTYSTLKVQPAELEDSGVYFCASSQNHQGRYGYTFGSGTRLTVV.

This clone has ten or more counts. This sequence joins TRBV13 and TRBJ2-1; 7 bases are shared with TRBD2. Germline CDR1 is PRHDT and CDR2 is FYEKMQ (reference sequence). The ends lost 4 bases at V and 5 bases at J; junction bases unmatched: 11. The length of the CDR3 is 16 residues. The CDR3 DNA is TGTGCCAGCAGCTCTGGATCAGCGGGGCGAAACAATGAGCAGTTCTTC. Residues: CASSSGSAGRNNEQFF.

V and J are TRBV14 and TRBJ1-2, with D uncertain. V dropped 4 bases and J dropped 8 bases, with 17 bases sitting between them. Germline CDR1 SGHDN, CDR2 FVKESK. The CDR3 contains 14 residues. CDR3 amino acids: CASSRSGQGSGYTF. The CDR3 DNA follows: TGTGCCAGCAGCCGCAGCGGGCAAGGCAGCGGCTACACCTTC. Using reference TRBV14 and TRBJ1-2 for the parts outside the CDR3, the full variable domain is EAGVTQFPSHSVIEKGQTVTLRCDPISGHDNLYWYRRVMGKEIKFLLHFVKESKQDESGMPNNRFLAERTGGTYSTLKVQPAELEDSGVYFCASSRSGQGSGYTFGSGTRLTVV.

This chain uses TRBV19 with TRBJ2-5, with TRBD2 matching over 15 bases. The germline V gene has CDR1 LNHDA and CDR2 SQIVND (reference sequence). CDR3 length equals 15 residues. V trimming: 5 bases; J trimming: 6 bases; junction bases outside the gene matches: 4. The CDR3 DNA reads TGTGCCAGTAGTGAGGGACTAGCGGGGGGAAAGACCCAGTACTTC. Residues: CASSEGLAGGKTQYF. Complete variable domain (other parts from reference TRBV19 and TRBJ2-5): DGGITQSPKYLFRKEGQNVTLSCEQNLNHDAMYWYRQDPGQGLRLIYYSQIVNDFQKGDIAEGYSVSREKKESFPLTVTSAQKNPTAFYLCASSEGLAGGKTQYFGPGTRLLVL.

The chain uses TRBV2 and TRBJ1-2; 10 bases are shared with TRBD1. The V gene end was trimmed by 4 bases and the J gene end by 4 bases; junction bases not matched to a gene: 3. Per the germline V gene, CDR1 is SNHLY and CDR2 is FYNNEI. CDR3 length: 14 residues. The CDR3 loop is CASSGTGGGYGYTF. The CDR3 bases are TGTGCCAGCAGTGGGACAGGGGGTGGCTATGGCTACACCTTC.

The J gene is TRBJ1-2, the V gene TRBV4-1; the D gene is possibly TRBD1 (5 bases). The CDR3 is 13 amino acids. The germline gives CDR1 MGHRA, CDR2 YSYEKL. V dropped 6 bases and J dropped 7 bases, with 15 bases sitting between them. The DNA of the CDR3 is TGCGCCAGCAGAGGGGAGAAAGTAGGTGGCTACACCTTC. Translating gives CASRGEKVGGYTF.

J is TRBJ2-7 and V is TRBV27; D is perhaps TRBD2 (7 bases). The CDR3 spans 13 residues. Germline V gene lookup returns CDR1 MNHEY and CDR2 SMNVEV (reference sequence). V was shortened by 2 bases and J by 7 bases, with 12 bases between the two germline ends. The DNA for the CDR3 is TGTGCCAGCAGTTTAGGGGGAGGGGGAGAGCAGTACTTC. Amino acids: CASSLGGGGEQYF.

This CDR3 is CASSLTSSAYEQYF. The DNA of the CDR3 is TGTGCCAGCAGCCTGACTAGCTCAGCCTACGAGCAGTACTTC. J is TRBJ2-7 and V is TRBV7-2, with 7 bases lining up with TRBD2. Per the germline V gene, CDR1 is SGHTA and CDR2 is FQGNSA. Trimming cost V 5 bases and J 2 bases; bases outside gene matches: 6. CDR3 length: 14 amino acids. Combining the CDR3 with reference TRBV7-2 and TRBJ2-7 gives the whole variable domain GAGVSQSPSNKVTEKGKDVELRCDPISGHTALYWYRQSLGQGLEFLIYFQGNSAPDKSGLPSDRFSAERTGGSVSTLTIQRTQQEDSAVYLCASSLTSSAYEQYFGPGTRLTVT.

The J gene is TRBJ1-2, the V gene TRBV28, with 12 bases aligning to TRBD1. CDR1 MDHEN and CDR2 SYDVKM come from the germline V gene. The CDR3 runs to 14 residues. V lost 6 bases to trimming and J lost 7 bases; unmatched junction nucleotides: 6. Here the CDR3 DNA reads TGTGCCAGCAGGGGACAGGGGGCTTTAGGTGGCTACACCTTC. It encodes CASRGQGALGGYTF.

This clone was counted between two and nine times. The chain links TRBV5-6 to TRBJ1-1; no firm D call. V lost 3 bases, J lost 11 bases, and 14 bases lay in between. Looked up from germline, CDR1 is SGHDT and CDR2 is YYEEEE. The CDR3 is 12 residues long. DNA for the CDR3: TGTGCCAGCAGCTCGGAGCGGTACGAGGCTTTCTTT. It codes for CASSSERYEAFF.

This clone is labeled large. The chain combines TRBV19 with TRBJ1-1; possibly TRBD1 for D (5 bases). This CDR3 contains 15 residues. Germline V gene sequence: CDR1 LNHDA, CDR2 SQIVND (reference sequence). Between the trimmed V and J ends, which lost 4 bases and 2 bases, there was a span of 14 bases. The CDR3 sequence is CASSNAGIINTEAFF. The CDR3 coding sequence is TGTGCCAGTAGTAACGCAGGGATTATTAACACTGAAGCTTTCTTT. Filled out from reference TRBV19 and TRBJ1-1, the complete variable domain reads DGGITQSPKYLFRKEGQNVTLSCEQNLNHDAMYWYRQDPGQGLRLIYYSQIVNDFQKGDIAEGYSVSREKKESFPLTVTSAQKNPTAFYLCASSNAGIINTEAFFGQGTRLTVV.

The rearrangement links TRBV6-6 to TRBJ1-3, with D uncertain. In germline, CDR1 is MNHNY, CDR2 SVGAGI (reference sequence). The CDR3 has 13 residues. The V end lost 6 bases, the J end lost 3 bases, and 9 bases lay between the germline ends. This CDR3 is CASSSGYGNTIYF. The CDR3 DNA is TGTGCCAGCAGCTCCGGGTATGGAAACACCATATATTTT.

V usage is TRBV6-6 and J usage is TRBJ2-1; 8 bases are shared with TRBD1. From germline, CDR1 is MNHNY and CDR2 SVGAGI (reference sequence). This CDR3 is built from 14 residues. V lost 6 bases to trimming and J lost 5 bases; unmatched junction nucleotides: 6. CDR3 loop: CASSPGTGDNEQFF. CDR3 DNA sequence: TGTGCCAGCAGCCCTGGGACAGGTGACAATGAGCAGTTCTTC.

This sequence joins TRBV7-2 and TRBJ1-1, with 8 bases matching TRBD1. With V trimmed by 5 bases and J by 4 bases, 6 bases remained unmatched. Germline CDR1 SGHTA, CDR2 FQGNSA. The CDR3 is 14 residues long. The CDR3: CASSPQGAGTEAFF. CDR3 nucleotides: TGTGCCAGCAGCCCCCAGGGGGCTGGCACTGAAGCTTTCTTT.

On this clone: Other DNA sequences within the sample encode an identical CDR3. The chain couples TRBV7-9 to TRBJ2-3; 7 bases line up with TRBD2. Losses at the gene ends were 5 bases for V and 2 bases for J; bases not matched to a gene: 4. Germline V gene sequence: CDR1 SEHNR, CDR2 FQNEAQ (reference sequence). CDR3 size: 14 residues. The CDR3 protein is CASSRSGNTDTQYF. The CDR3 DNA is TGTGCCAGCAGCCGAAGCGGGAACACAGATACGCAGTATTTT.

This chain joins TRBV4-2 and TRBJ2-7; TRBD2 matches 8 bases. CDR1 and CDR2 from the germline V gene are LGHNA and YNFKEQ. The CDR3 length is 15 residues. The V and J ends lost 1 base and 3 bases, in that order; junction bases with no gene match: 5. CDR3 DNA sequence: TGTGCCAGCAGCCAAGTTATAGCGGGGAGCTACGAGCAGTACTTC. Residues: CASSQVIAGSYEQYF.

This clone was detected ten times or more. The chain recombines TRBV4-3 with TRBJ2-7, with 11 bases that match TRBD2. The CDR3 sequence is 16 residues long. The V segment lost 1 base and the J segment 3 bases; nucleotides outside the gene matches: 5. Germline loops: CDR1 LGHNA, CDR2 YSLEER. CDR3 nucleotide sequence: TGCGCCAGCAGCCAAGGGCAGCTAGCGGGGGGCTACGAGCAGTACTTC. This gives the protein CASSQGQLAGGYEQYF.

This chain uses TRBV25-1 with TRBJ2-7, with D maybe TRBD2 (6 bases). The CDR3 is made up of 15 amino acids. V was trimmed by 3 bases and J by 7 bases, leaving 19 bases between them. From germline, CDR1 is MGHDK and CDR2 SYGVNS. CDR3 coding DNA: TGTGCCAGCAGTGAGAACGCCCACAGCCGGGGGGAGCAGTACTTC. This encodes CASSENAHSRGEQYF.

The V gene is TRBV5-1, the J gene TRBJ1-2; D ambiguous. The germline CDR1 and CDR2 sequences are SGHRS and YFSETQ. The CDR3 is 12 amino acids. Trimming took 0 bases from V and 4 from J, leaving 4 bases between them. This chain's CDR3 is CASSLDFYGYTF. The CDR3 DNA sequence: TGCGCCAGCAGCTTGGACTTCTATGGCTACACCTTC.

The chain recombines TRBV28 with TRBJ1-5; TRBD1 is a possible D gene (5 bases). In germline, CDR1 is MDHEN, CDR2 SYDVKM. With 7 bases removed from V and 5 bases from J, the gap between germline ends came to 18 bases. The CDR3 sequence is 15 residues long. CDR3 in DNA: TGTGCCAGCACCCCAGAGGGCTTGGGGGATCAGCCCCAGCATTTT. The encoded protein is CASTPEGLGDQPQHF.

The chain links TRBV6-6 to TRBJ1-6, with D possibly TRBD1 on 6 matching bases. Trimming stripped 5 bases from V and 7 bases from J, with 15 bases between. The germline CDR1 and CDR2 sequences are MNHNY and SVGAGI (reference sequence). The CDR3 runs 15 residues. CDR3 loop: CASSPLGRGNSPLHF. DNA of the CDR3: TGTGCCAGCAGTCCCCTCGGGAGGGGGAATTCACCCCTCCACTTT.

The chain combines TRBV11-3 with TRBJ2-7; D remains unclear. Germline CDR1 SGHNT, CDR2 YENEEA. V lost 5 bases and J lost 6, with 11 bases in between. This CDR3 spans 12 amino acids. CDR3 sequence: CASSQEMGEQYF. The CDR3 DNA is TGTGCCAGCAGCCAAGAGATGGGCGAGCAGTACTTC.